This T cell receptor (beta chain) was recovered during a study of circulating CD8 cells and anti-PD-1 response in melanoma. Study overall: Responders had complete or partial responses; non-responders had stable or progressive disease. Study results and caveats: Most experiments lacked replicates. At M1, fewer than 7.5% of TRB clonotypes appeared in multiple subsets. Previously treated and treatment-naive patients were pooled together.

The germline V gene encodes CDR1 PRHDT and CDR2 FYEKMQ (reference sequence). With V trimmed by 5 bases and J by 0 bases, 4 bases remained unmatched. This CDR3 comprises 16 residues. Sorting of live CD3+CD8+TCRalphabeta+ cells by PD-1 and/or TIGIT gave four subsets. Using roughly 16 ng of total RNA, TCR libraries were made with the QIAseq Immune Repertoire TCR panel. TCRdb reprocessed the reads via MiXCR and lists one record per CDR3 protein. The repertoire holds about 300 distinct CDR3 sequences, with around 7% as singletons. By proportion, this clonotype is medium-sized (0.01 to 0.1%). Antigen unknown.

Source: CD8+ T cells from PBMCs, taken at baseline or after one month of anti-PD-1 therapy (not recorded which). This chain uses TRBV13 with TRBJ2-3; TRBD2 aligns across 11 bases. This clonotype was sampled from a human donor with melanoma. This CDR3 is CASSPTSGVSTDTQYF. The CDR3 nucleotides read TGTGCCAGCAGCCCGACTAGCGGGGTTAGCACAGATACGCAGTATTTT.